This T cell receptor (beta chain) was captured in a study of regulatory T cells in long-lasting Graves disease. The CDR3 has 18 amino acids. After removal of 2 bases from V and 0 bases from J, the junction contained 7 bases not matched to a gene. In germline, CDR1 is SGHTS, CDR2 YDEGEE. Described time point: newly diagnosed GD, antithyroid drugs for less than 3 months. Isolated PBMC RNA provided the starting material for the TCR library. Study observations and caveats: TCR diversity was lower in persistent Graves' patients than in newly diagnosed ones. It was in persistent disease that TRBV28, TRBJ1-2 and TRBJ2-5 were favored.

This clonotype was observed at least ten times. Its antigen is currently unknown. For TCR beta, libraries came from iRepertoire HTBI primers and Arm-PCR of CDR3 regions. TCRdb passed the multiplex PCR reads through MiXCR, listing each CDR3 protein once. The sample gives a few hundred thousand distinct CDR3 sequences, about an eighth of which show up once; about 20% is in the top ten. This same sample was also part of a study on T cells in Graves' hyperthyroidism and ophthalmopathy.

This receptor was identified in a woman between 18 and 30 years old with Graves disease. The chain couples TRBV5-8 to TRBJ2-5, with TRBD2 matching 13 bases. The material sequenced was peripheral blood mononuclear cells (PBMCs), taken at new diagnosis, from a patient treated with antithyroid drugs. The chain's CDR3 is CASSLLLAGGQYQETQYF. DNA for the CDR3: TGTGCCAGCAGCTTATTACTAGCGGGGGGGCAGTACCAAGAGACCCAGTACTTC.